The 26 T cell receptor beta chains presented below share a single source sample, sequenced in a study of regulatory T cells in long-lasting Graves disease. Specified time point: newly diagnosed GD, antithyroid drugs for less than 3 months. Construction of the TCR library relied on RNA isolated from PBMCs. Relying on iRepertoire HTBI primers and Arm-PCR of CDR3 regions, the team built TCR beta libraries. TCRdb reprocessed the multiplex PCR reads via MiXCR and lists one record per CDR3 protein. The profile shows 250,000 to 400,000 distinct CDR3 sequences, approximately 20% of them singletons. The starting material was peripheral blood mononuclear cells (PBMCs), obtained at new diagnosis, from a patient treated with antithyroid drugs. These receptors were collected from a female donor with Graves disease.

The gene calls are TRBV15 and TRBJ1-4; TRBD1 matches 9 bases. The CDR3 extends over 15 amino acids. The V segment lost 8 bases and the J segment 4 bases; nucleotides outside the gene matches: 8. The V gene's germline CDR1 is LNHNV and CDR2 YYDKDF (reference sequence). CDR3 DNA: TGTGCCACCCAGCGGGACAGGGATTATAATGAAAAACTGTTTTTT. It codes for CATQRDRDYNEKLFF.

CDR3 residues: CASSFSREGSHNEQFF. CDR3 in DNA: TGTGCCAGCAGTTTTTCAAGGGAGGGCTCGCACAATGAGCAGTTCTTC. The chain couples TRBV6-2 or TRBV6-3 to TRBJ2-1; 7 bases fit TRBD2. Germline CDR1 and CDR2: MNHEY and SVGEGT. The CDR3 runs 16 residues. V shed 4 bases and J 5 bases; nucleotides not matched to a gene: 11.

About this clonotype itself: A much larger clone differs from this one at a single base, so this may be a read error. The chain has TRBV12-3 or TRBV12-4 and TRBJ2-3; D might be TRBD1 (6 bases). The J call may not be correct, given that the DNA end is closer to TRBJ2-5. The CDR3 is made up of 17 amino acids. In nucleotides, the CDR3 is TGTGCCAGCAGCCTTAGGCCCCGGACAGCCACCCTTGGGACCCAGTACTTC. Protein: CASSLRPRTATLGTQYF.

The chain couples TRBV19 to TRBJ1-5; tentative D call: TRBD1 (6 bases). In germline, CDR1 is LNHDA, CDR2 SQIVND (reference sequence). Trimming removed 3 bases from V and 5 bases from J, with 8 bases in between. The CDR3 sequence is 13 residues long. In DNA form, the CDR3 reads TGTGCCAGTAGTATCCACAGGGATCAGCCCCAGCATTTT. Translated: CASSIHRDQPQHF. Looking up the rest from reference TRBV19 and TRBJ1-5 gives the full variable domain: DGGITQSPKYLFRKEGQNVTLSCEQNLNHDAMYWYRQDPGQGLRLIYYSQIVNDFQKGDIAEGYSVSREKKESFPLTVTSAQKNPTAFYLCASSIHRDQPQHFGDGTRLSIL.

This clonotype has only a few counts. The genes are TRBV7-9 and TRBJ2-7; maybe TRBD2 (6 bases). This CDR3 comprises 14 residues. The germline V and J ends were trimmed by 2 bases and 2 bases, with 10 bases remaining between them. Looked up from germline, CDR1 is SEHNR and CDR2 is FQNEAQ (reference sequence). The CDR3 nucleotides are TGTGCCAGCAGCTTAAGGGACTTCACCTACGAGCAGTACTTC. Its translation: CASSLRDFTYEQYF.

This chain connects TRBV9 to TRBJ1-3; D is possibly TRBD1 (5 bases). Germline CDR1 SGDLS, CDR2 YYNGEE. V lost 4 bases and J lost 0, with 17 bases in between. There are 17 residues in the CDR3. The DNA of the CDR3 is TGTGCCAGCAGCCCCCGGGGGGGAACCGACTCTGGAAACACCATATATTTT. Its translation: CASSPRGGTDSGNTIYF.

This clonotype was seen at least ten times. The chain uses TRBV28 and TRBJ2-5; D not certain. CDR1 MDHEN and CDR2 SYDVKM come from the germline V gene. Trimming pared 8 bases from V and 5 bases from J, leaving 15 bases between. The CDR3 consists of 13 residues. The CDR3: CASFGRSWETQYF. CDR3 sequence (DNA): TGTGCCAGCTTTGGGCGGAGTTGGGAGACCCAGTACTTC.

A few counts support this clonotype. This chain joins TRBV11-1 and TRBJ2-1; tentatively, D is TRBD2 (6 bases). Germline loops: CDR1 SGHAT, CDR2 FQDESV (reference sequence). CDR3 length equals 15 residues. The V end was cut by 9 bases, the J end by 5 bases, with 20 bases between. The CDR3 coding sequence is TGTGCCAGTACCCGGACTACCACGATTAACAATGAGCAGTTCTTC. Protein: CASTRTTTINNEQFF.

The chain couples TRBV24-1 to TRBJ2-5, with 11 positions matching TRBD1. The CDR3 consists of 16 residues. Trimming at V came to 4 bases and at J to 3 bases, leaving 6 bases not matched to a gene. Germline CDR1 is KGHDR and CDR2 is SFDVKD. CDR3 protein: CATSDPGTGGEETQYF. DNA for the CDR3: TGTGCCACCAGTGACCCCGGGACAGGGGGTGAAGAGACCCAGTACTTC.

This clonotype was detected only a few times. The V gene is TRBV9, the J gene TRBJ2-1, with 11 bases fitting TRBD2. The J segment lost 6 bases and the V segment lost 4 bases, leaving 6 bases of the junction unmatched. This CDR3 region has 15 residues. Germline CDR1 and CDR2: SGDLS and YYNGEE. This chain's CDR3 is CASSRGGLAANEQFF. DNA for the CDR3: TGTGCCAGCAGCCGAGGGGGACTAGCGGCCAATGAGCAGTTCTTC.

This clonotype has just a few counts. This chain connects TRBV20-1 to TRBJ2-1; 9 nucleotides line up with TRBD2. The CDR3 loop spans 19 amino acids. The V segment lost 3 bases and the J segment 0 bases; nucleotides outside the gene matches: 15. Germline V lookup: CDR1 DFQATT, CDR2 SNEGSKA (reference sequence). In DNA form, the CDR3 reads TGCAGTGCTAGCGACCCCGCTCGCGGGAGGGCCCCCTCCTACAATGAGCAGTTCTTC. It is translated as CSASDPARGRAPSYNEQFF.

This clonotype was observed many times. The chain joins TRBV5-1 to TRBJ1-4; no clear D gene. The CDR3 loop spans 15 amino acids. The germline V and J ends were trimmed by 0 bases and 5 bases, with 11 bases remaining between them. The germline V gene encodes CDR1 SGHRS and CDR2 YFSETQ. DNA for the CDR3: TGCGCCAGCAGCTTGGCTGGTGCGGGGAATGAAAAACTGTTTTTT. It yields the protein CASSLAGAGNEKLFF.

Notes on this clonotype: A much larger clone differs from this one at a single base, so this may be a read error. CDR3 nucleotides: TGTGCCAGCAGCTTAGCTGGGGAGGGCGACTACGAGCAGTACTTC. It codes for CASSLAGEGDYEQYF. The rearrangement links TRBV7-9 to TRBJ2-7, with TRBD2 identical over 7 bases. The CDR3 extends over 15 amino acids. V was pared by 0 bases and J by 3 bases, with 5 bases of the junction left unmatched. Germline V gives CDR1 SEHNR, CDR2 FQNEAQ (reference sequence).

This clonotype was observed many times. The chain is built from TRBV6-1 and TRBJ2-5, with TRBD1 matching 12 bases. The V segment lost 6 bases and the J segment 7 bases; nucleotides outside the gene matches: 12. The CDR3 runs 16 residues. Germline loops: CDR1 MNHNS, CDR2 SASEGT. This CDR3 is CASREGDRGPMVTQYF. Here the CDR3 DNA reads TGTGCCAGCAGGGAGGGGGACAGGGGGCCGATGGTGACCCAGTACTTC.

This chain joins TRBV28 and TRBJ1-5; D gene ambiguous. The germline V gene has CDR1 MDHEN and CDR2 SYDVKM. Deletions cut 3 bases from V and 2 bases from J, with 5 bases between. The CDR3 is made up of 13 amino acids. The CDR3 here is CASSFSRNQPQHF. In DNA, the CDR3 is TGTGCCAGCAGTTTCAGTCGCAATCAGCCCCAGCATTTT.

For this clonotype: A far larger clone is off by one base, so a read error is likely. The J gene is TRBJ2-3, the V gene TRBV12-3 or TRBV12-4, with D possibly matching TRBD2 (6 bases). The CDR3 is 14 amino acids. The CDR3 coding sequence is TGTGCCATCAGTTTGGGGACTAGCACAGATACGCAGTATTTT. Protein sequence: CAISLGTSTDTQYF.

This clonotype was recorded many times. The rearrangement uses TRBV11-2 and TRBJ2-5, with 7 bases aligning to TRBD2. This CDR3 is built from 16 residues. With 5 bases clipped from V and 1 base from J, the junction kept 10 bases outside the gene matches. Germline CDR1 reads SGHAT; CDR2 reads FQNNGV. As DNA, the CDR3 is TGTGCCAGCAGCCCGCGGCCGGGAGGCTCCCAAGAGACCCAGTACTTC. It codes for CASSPRPGGSQETQYF.

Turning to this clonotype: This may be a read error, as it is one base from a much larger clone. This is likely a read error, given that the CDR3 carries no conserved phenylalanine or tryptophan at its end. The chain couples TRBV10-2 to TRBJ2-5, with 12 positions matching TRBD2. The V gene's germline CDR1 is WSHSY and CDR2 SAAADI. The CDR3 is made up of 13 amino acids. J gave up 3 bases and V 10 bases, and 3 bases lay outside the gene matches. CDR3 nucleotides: TGCGCCATGAGACTAGCGGGAGAAGAGACCCAGTACCTC. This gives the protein CAMRLAGEETQYL.

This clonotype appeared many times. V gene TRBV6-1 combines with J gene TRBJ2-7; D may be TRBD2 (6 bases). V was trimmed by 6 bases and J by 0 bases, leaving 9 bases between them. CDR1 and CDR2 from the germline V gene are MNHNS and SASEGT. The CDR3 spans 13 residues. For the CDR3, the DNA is TGTGCCAGCAGGACCGGGAGCTCCTACGAGCAGTACTTC. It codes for CASRTGSSYEQYF.

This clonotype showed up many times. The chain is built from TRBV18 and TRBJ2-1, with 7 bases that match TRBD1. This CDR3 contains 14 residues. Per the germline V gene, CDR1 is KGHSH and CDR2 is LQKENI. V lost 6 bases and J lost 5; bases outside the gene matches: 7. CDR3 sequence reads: CASSGQVADNEQFF. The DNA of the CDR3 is TGTGCCAGCTCCGGACAGGTAGCCGACAATGAGCAGTTCTTC.

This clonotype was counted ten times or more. CDR3 coding DNA: TGTGCCAGCAGTTCCCGGGGGGGGAGGCTAGCGGGATTCCACGAGCAGTACTTC. Translated, it gives CASSSRGGRLAGFHEQYF. The chain is built from TRBV12-3 or TRBV12-4 and TRBJ2-7; 9 bases match TRBD2. Trimming took 4 bases from V and 5 from J; bases not matched to a gene: 18. CDR3 length: 18 residues.

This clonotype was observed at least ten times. The CDR3 loop is CASSFTGNEKLFF. The CDR3 nucleotides are TGTGCCAGCAGTTTTACGGGGAACGAAAAACTGTTTTTT. The chain has TRBV12-3 or TRBV12-4 and TRBJ1-4, with D hard to call. The V and J ends lost 3 bases and 8 bases respectively, with 10 bases between them. The CDR3 runs to 13 residues.

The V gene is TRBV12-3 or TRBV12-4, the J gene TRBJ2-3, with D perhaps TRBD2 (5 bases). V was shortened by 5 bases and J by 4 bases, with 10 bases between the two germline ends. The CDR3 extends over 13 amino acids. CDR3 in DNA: TGTGCCAGCAGTCCCTCGAGGGCAGATACGCAGTATTTT. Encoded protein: CASSPSRADTQYF.

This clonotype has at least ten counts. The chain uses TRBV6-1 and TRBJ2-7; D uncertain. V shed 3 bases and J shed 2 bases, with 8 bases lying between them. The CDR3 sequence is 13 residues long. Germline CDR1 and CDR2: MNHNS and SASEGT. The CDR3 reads CASSDWQPYEQYF. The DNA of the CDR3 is TGTGCCAGCAGTGACTGGCAGCCCTACGAGCAGTACTTC.

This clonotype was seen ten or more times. The CDR3 sequence: CASSPTGKSNQPQHF. The CDR3 DNA reads TGTGCCAGCAGCCCGACAGGGAAGTCTAATCAGCCCCAGCATTTT. This chain joins TRBV6-1 and TRBJ1-5; TRBD1 matches at 7 bases. Germline CDR1 MNHNS, CDR2 SASEGT. V was clipped by 6 bases and J by 4 bases; unmatched bases: 9. The CDR3 consists of 15 residues.

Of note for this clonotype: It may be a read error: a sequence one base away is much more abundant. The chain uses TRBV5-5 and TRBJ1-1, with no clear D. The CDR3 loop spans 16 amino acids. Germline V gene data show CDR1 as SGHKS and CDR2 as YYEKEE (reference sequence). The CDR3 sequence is CASSLRGMKVNTGAFF. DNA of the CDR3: TGTGCCAGCAGCTTGCGAGGGATGAAGGTGAACACTGGAGCTTTCTTT.